This T cell receptor (beta chain) was sequenced for a study of cytomegalovirus exposure and HLA in healthy donors. 60 Vbeta and 13 Jbeta primers were used in PCR. The protocol was immunoSEQ multiplex PCR, while the TCRdb copy is restricted to in-frame clones and leaves out a portion. Of around 95,000 clones in the sample, around 83% were seen once. The length of the CDR3 is 14 residues. CDR1 and CDR2 from the germline V gene are GTSNPN and SVGIG (reference sequence). V was pared by 2 bases and J by 1 base, with 11 bases between. This clonotype was sampled from a female donor in good health and CMV-seropositive. The sequenced material came from PBMCs. The rearrangement uses TRBV30 and TRBJ1-1, with D possibly TRBD1 on 5 matching bases. DNA for the CDR3: TGTGCCTGGAGTACCCCCAGGGAGAACACTGAAGCTTTCTTT. Translating gives CAWSTPRENTEAFF. Combining the CDR3 with reference TRBV30 and TRBJ1-1 gives the whole variable domain SQTIHQWPATLVQPVGSPLSLECTVEGTSNPNLYWYRQAAGRGLQLLFYSVGIGQISSEVPQNLSASRPQDRQFILSSKKLLLSDSGFYLCAWSTPRENTEAFFGQGTRLTVV.